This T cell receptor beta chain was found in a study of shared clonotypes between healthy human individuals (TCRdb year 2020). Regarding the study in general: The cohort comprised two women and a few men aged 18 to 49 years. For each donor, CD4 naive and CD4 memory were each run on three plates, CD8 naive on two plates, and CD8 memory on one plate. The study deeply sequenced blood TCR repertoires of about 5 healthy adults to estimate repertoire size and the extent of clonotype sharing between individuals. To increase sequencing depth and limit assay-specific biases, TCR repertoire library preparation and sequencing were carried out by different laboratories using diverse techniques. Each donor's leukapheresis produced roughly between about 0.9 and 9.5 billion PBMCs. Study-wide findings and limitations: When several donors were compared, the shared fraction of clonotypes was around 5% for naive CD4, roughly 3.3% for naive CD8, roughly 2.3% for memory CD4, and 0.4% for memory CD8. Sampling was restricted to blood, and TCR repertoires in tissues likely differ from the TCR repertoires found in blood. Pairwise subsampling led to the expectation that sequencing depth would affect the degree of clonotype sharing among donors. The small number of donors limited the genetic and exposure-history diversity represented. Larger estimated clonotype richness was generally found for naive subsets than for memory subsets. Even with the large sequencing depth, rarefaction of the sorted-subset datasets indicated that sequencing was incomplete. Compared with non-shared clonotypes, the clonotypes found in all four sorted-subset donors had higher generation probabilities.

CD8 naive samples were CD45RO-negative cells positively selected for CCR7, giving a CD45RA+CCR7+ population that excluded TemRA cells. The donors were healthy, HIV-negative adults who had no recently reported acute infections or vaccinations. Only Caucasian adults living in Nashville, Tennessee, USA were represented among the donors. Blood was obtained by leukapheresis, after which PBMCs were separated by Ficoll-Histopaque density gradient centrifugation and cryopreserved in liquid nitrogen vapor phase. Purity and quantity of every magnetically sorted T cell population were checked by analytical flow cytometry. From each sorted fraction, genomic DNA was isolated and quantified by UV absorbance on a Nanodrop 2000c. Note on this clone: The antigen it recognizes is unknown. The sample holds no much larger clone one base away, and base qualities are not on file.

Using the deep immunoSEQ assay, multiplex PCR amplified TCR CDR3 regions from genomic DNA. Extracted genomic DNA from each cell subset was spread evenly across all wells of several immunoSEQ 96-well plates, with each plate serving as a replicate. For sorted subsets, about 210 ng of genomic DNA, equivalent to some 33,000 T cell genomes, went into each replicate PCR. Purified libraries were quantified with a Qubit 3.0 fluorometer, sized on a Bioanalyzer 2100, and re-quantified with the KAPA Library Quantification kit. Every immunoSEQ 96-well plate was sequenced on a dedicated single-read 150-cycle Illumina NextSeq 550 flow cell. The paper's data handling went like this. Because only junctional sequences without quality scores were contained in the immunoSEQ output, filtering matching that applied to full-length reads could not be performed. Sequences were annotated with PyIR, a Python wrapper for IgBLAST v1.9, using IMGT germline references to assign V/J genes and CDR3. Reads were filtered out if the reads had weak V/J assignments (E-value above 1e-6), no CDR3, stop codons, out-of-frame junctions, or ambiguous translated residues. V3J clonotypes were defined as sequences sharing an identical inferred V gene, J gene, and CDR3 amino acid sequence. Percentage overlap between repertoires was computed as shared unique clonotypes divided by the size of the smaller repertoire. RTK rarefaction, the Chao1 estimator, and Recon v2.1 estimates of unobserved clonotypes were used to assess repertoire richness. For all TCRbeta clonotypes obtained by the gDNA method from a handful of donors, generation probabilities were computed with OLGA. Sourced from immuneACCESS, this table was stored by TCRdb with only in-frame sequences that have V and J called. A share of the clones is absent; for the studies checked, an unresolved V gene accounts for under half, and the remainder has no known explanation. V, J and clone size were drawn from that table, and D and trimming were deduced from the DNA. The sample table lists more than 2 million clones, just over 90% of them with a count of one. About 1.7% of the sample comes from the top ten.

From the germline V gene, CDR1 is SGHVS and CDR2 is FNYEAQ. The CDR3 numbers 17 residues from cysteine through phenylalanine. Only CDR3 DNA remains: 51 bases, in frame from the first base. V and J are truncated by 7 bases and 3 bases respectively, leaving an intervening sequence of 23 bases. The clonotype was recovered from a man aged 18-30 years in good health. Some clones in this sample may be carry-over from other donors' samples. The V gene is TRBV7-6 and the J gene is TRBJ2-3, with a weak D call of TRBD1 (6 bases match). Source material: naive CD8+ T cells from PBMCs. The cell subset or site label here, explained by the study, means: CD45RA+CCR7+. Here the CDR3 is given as CASTNALRQGMTDTQYF. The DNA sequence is TGTGCCAGCACCAACGCGTTGCGGCAGGGGATGACAGATACGCAGTATTTT.